This TCR beta chain was identified in a study of cytomegalovirus exposure and HLA in healthy donors. Germline V lookup: CDR1 SEHNR, CDR2 FQNEAQ (reference sequence). This CDR3 comprises 12 residues. Trimming shortened V by 3 bases and J by 5 bases, and 6 bases separated the two germline ends. Study-level findings and limits: As a later analysis showed, a missense DCLRE1C variant was linked to trimming of TCR beta V- and J-genes. Certain sequence variants were highly shared and formed a cluster, and this cluster was likely a sequencing artifact. In a later analysis, several top co-occurrence clusters appeared linked to parvovirus B19, influenza, CMV and Epstein-Barr virus. An analysis done earlier found most TCR beta V segments productive about 87% or about 30% of the time.

This PCR relied on a set of 60 Vbeta primers and 13 Jbeta primers. Here immunoSEQ multiplex PCR was the method, and the copy in TCRdb shows in-frame clones only, minus some. The sample holds some 76,000 clones, around four fifths seen once. This clone turned up a few times. Its target is unknown. This sequence originates from a woman aged 40 to 55 in good health and CMV-seropositive. Input material: PBMCs. The rearrangement joins TRBV7-9 to TRBJ2-3; unclear D gene. The CDR3 bases are TGTGCCAGCAGCTTGGTACAAGATACGCAGTATTTT. It codes for CASSLVQDTQYF.